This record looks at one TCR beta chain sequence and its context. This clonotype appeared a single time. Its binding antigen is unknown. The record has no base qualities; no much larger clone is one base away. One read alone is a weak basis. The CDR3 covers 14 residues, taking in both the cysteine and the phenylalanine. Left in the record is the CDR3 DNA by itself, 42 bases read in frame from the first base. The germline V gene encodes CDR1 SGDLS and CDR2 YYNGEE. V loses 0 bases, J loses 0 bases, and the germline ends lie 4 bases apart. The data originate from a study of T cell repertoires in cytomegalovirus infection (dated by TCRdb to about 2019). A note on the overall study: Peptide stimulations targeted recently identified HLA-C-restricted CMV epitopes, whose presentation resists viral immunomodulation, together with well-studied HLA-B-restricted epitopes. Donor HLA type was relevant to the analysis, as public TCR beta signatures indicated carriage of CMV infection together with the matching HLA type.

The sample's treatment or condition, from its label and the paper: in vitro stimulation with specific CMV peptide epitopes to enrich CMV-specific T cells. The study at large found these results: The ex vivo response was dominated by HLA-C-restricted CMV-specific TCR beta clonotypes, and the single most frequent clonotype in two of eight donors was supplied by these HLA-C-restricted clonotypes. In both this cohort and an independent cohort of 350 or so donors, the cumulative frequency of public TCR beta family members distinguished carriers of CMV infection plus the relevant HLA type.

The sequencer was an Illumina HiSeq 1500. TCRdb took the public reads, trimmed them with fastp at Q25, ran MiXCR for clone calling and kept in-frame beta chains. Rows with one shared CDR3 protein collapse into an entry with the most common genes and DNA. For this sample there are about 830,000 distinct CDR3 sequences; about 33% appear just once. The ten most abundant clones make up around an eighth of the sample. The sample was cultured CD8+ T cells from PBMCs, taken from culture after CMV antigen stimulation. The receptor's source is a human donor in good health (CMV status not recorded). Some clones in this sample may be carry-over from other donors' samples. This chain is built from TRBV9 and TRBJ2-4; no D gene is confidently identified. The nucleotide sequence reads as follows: TGTGCCAGCAGCGTAGTGCTAGCCAAAAACATTCAGTACTTC. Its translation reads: CASSVVLAKNIQYF.